The TCR beta chain described here comes from a study of T cells in Graves' hyperthyroidism and ophthalmopathy (dated by TCRdb to the late 2010s). At the level of the whole study: Peripheral blood samples were taken at the time of initial diagnosis, prior to any treatment. After sampling, hyperthyroidism patients received methimazole starting at 30 mg daily, and ophthalmopathy patients received high-dose intravenous methylprednisolone. TCR V-J signatures able to tell the groups apart were searched for in a discovery cohort of 90 to 100 patients, of whom roughly 42 had Graves' ophthalmopathy and some 60 had stable Graves' hyperthyroidism. The roughly 90 discovery patients were divided at random into training and test sets in a 7:3 ratio. Prospective prediction of ophthalmopathy was tested in an independent validation cohort consisting of some 19 hyperthyroidism patients and approximately 16 patients who later progressed to ophthalmopathy. The study also compared thyroid tissue and blood T-cell repertoires from about six Graves' hyperthyroidism patients. TCR Vbeta CDR3 sequencing of 135 peripheral blood samples (around 45 ophthalmopathy, roughly 72 hyperthyroidism and approximately 17 progressor patients) is reported in the paper.

TCR beta CDR3 regions were amplified from RNA transcripts. For the first round of RT-PCR on the TCR CDR3, the HTBI primer set was used together with the Qiagen OneStep RT-PCR kit. A second multiplex PCR round built the libraries, followed by size selection and purification. Paired-end sequencing of the libraries was performed with 100 bp reads on an Illumina HiSeq2000. For the original study's pipeline: SOAPnuke was used to process the raw data, removing reads that contained adapters or uncalled bases, had a mean Phred below 15, or lacked an exact match to the constant primer or identifier. COPE v1.2.5 was used to merge high-quality paired reads, and clonotypes were defined as unique nucleotide sequences. Clonotypes were aligned to IMGT TRBV, TRBD and TRBJ reference segments using MiTCR v1.1. The analysis included only V-J combinations with a frequency above 0.0001, which together covered 99% to 99.2% of the repertoires. A TCS score was defined as the ratio between F50 (clonal expansion) and ExV (chaos), using BLOSUM62-based TCRdist between CDR3 peptides within each V-J. Welch's t-statistics and random forest reduced some 510 V-J features to roughly 13, which were used in a naive Bayes classifier (R e1071). TCRdb took the public reads, trimmed them with fastp at Q25, ran MiXCR for clone calling and kept in-frame beta chains. All rows with the same CDR3 protein become a single entry with the most common DNA and genes. Clone size and V and J calls follow TCRdb, not the original study. The sample table lists under 300,000 distinct CDR3 sequences, roughly an eighth of them with a count of one. The ten largest clones represent 7.9% of the sample.

This clonotype was picked up many times. This receptor's antigen is unknown. No qualities accompany the bases; no much larger clone lies one base away. Study-wide findings and limitations: Sample size was not statistically predetermined, and blinding of investigators to group allocation was not performed. Most expanded thyroid clonotypes (frequency above 0.001) were also found in blood, which suggests that blood repertoires may mirror thyroid immune responses. A 13 V-J signature model separated ophthalmopathy from stable hyperthyroidism, with just over 85% sensitivity and just under 84% specificity in cross-validation and 80%/75% in testing. During validation, the model predicted progression to ophthalmopathy a median of approximately 7 months ahead of onset, with 70.59% sensitivity and roughly 72% specificity.

The CDR3 goes from the cysteine to the phenylalanine over 16 residues. Kept here is only the CDR3 DNA, which spans 48 bases and is read in frame from base 1. From a lookup of the germline V gene (reference sequence), CDR1 and CDR2 are SEHNR and FQNEAQ. V is reduced by 1 base and J by 7 bases, leaving a spacing of 16 bases between them. A patient counted as having stable Graves' hyperthyroidism if no progression to ophthalmopathy occurred over 18 months of follow-up. The hyperthyroidism patients were between 18 and 65 years old and newly diagnosed, with a disease duration of less than 2 months. Patients with uncontrolled infections, other autoimmune diseases, pregnancy or lactation were excluded. Diagnoses were established on the basis of clinical symptoms, serum thyroxine and TRAb, thyroid ultrasound, and orbital computed tomography. PBMCs were isolated from 10 ml of fresh peripheral blood by Ficoll-Paque density gradient centrifugation. Trizol reagent was used to extract total RNA, and RNA quality was then checked on an Agilent 2100 Bioanalyzer.

The clonotype was recovered from a woman in her thirties or forties with Graves' hyperthyroidism. The chain is made from TRBV7-9 and TRBJ1-4, and possibly TRBD1, on 6 matching bases. The specimen was blood. The bases are TGTGCCAGCAGCTTAGTCACCGGACAGAGGACTGAAAAACTGTTTTTT. Translated, this gives CASSLVTGQRTEKLFF.